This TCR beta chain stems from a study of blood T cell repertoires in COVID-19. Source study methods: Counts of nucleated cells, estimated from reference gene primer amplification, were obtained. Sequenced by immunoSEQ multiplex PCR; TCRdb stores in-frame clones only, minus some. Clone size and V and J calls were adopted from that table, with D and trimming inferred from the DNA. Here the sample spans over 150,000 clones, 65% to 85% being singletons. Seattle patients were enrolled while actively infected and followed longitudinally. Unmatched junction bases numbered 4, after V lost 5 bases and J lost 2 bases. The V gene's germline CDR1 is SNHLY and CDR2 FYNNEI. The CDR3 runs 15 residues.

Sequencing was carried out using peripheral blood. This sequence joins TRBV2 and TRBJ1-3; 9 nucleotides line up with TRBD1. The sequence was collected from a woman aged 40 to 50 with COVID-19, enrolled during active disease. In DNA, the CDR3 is TGTGCCAGCAGTCCGCGACAGGGGGCTGGAAACACCATATATTTT. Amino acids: CASSPRQGAGNTIYF.